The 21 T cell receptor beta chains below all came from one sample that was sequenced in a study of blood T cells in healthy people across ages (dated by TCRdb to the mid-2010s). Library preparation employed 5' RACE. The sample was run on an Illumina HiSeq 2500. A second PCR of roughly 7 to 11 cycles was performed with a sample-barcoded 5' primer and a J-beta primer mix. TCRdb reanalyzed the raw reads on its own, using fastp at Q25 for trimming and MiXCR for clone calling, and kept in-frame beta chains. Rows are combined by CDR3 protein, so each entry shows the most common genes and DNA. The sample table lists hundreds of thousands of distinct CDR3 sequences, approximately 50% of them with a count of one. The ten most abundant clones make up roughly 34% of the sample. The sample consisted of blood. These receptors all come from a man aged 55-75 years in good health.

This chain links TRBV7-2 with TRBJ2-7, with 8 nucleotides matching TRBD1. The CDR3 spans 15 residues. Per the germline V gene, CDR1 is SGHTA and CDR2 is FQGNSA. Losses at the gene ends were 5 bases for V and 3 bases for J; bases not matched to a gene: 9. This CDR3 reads CASSGGTGKLYEQYF. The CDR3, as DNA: TGTGCCAGCAGCGGGGGGACAGGTAAACTCTACGAGCAGTACTTC. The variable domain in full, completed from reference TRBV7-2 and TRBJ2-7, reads GAGVSQSPSNKVTEKGKDVELRCDPISGHTALYWYRQSLGQGLEFLIYFQGNSAPDKSGLPSDRFSAERTGGSVSTLTIQRTQQEDSAVYLCASSGGTGKLYEQYFGPGTRLTVT.

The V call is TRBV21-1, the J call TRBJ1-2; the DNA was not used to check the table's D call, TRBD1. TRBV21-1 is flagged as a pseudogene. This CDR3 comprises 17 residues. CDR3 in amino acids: CASSKKGRGLDIDGYTF. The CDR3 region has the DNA TGTGCCAGCAGCAAAAAGGGGAGGGGGCTGGATATCGATGGCTACACCTTC.

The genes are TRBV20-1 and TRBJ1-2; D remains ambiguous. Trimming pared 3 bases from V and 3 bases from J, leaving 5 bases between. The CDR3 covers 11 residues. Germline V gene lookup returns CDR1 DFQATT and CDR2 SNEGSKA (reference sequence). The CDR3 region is CSARGYYGYTF. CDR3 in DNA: TGCAGTGCTAGGGGGTACTATGGCTACACCTTC.

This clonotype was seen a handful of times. The CDR3 sequence is CASSEQEVAGELFF. DNA for the CDR3: TGTGCCAGCAGTGAACAAGAGGTAGCCGGGGAGCTGTTTTTT. This sequence joins TRBV6-1 and TRBJ2-2; D gene uncertain. Trimming cost V 2 bases and J 6 bases, with 10 bases left between them. The CDR3 totals 14 residues. Germline-derived CDR1 and CDR2 are MNHNS and SASEGT.

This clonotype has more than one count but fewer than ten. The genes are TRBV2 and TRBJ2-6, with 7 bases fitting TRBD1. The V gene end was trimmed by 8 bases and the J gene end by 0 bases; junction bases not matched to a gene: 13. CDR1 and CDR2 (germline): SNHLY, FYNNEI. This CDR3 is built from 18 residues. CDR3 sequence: CASDRQPGQLSGANVLTF. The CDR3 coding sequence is TGTGCCAGCGACCGACAACCGGGACAGCTCTCTGGGGCCAACGTCCTGACTTTC.

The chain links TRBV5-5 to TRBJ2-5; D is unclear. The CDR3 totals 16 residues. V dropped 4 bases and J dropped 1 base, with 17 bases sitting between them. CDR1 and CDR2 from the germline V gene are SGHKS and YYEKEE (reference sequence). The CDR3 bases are TGTGCCAGCAGCCTTTTAGGGTCAGCGTTCCAAGAGACCCAGTACTTC. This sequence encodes CASSLLGSAFQETQYF.

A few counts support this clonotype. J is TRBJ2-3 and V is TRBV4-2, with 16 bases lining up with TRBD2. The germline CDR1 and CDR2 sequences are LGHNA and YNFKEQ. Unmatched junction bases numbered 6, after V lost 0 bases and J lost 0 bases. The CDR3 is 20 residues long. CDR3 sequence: CASSQDPGLAGGPSTDTQYF. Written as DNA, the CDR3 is TGTGCCAGCAGCCAAGACCCGGGACTAGCGGGGGGGCCTAGCACAGATACGCAGTATTTT.

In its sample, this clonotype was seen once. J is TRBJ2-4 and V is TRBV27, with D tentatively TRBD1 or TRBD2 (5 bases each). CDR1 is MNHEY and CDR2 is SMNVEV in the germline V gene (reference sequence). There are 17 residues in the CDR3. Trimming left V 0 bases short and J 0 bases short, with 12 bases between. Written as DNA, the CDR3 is TGTGCCAGCAGTTTATCGGGGGATCCACTAGCCAAAAACATTCAGTACTTC. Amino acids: CASSLSGDPLAKNIQYF.

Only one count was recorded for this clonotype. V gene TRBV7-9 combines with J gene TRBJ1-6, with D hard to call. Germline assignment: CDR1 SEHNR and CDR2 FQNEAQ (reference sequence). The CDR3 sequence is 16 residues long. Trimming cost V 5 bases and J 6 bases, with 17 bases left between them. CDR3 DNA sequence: TGTGCCAGCAGCCCTCCTAAAGGCGATAGTAATTCACCCCTCCACTTT. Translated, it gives CASSPPKGDSNSPLHF.

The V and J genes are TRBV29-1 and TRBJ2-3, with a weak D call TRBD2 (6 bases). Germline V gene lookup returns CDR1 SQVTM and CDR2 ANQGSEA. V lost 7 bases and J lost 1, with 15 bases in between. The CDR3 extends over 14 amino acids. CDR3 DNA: TGCAGCGCTGTGTCGGGGGTCCGCACAGATACGCAGTATTTT. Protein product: CSAVSGVRTDTQYF.

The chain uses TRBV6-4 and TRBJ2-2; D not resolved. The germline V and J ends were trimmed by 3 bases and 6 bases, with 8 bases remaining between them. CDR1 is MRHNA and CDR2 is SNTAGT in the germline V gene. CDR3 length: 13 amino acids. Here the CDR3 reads CASSEMASGELFF. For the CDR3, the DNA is TGTGCCAGCAGTGAGATGGCATCCGGGGAGCTGTTTTTT.

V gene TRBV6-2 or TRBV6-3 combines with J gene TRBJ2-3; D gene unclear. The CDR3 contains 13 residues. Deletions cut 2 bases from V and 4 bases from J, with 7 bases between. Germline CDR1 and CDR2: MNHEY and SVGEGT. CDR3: CASSYPSADTQYF. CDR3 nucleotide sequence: TGTGCCAGCAGTTACCCTAGTGCAGATACGCAGTATTTT.

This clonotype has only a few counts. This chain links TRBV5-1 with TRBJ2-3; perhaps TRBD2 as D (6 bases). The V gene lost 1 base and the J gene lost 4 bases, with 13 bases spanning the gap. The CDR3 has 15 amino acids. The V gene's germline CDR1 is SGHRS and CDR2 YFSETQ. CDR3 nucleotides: TGCGCCAGCAGCTTGTGGGACTTCGAGTCAGATACGCAGTATTTT. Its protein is CASSLWDFESDTQYF.

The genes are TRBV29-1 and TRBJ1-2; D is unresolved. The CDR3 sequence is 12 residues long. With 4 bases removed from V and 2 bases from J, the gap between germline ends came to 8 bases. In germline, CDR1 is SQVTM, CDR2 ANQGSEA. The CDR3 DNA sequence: TGCAGCGTTGTGGTCAGGAACTATGGCTACACCTTC. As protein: CSVVVRNYGYTF.

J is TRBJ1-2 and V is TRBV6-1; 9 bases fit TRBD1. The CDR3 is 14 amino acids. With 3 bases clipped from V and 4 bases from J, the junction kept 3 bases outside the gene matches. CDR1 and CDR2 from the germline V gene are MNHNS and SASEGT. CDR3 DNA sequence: TGTGCCAGCAGTGACCGGACAGGGGTCTATGGCTACACCTTC. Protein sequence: CASSDRTGVYGYTF.

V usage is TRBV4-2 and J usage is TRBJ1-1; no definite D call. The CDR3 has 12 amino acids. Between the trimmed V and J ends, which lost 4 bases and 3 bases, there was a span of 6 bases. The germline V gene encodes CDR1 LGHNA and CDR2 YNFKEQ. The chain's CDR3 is CASSLTYTEAFF. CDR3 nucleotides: TGTGCCAGCAGCCTAACATACACTGAAGCTTTCTTT.

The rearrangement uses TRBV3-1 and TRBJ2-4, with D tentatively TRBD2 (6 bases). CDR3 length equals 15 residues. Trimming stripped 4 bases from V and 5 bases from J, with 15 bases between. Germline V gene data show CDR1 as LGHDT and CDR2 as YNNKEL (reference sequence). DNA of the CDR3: TGTGCCAGCAGCCTAGGTCGGGGGACCCAAAACATTCAGTACTTC. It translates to CASSLGRGTQNIQYF.

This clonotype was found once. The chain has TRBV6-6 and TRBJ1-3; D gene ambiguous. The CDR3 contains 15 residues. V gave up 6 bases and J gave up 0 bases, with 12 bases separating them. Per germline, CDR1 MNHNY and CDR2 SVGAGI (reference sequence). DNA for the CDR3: TGTGCCAGCAGCCTAGACACTTCCTCTGGAAACACCATATATTTT. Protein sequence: CASSLDTSSGNTIYF.

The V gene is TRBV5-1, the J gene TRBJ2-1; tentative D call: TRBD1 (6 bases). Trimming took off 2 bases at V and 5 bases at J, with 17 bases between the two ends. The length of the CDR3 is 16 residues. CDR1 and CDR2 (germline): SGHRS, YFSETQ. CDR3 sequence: CASSFAPGTPNNEQFF. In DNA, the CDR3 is TGCGCCAGCAGCTTTGCTCCCGGGACACCGAACAATGAGCAGTTCTTC.

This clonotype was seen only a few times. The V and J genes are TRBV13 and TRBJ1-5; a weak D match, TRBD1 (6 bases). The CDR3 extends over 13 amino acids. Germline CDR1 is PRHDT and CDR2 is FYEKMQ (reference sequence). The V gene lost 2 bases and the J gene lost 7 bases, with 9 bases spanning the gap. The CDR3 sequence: CASSLQGRQPQHF. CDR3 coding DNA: TGTGCCAGCAGCTTACAGGGGAGGCAGCCCCAGCATTTT. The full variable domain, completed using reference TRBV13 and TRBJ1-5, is AAGVIQSPRHLIKEKRETATLKCYPIPRHDTVYWYQQGPGQDPQFLISFYEKMQSDKGSIPDRFSAQQFSDYHSELNMSSLELGDSALYFCASSLQGRQPQHFGDGTRLSIL.

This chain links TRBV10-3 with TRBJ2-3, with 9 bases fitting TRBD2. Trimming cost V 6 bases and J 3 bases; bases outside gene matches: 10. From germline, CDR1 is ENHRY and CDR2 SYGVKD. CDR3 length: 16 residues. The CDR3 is CAIRPFARGGTDTQYF. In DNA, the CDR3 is TGTGCCATCAGACCCTTCGCGCGGGGGGGAACAGATACGCAGTATTTT.